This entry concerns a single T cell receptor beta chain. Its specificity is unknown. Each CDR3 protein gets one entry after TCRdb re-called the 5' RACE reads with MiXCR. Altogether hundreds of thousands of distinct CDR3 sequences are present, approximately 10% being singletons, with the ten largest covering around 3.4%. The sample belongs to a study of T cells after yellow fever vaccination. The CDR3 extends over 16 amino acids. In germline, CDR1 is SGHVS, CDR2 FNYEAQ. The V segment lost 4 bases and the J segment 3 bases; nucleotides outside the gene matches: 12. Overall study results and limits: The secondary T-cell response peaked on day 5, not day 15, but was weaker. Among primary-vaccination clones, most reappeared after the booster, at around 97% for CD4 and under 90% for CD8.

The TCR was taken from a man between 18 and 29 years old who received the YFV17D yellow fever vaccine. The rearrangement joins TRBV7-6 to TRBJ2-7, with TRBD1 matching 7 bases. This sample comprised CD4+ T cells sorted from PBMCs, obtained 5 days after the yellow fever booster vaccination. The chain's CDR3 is CASSSIQGQRYYEQYF. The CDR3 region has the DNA TGTGCCAGCAGCTCCATCCAGGGACAGAGGTACTACGAGCAGTACTTC.